This TCR beta chain originates from a study of cytomegalovirus exposure and HLA in healthy donors. The CDR3 has 12 amino acids. V lost 5 bases, J lost 2 bases, and 10 bases lay in between. Germline V gene data show CDR1 as SQVTM and CDR2 as ANQGSEA. The study ran its PCR with 60 Vbeta and 13 Jbeta primers. This table comes from immunoSEQ multiplex PCR, and its TCRdb copy is limited to in-frame clones, with some not included. The sample lists 200,000 or so clones; around 87% were seen once. The V and J genes are TRBV29-1 and TRBJ2-7; D unclear. Sequenced input: PBMCs. This receptor was taken from a man in his thirties or forties in good health and CMV-seronegative. The CDR3 DNA sequence: TGCAGCGTTCGGAGCAGTCCCTACGAGCAGTACTTC. It encodes CSVRSSPYEQYF.